These T cell receptor beta chains were read from a single sample in a study of shared clonotypes between healthy human individuals. Using immunoSEQ multiplex PCR, the repertoire was profiled, and TCRdb retains in-frame clones only, with some absent. The sample yields approximately 2,000,000 clones, just under 95% seen once. Input material: naive CD4+ T cells from PBMCs. These receptor sequences come from a man in his late teens or twenties in good health. Some clones in this sample may be carry-over from other donors' samples. Each CDR3 is given with its conserved first and last residue. Fields, in order: V gene, clone size, D gene, J gene, CDR3 protein, CDR3 DNA. The D gene is left open where the match is weak. Size values are once, few and many counts, or a class for expanded clones, and some rows have none.

TRBV7-2	.	TRBD2	TRBJ2-3	CASSLVATSGTITDTQYF	TGTGCCAGCAGCTTAGTGGCGACTAGCGGGACCATCACAGATACGCAGTATTTT
TRBV7-2	.	.	TRBJ2-7	CASSDTGYEQYF	TGTGCCAGCAGCGATACAGGCTACGAGCAGTACTTC
TRBV11-3	.	TRBD2	TRBJ2-2	CASSLELAGGSGELFF	TGTGCCAGCAGCTTAGAATTAGCGGGAGGTTCCGGGGAGCTGTTTTTT
TRBV29-1	.	.	TRBJ2-3	CSFGPHTDTQYF	TGCAGCTTCGGACCCCACACAGATACGCAGTATTTT
TRBV7-6	.	.	TRBJ2-3	CASSLDSSGTQYF	TGTGCCAGCAGCTTAGATTCGTCAGGAACGCAGTATTTT
TRBV4-2	.	TRBD2	TRBJ2-3	CASSQDASGSGNTQYF	TGTGCCAGCAGCCAAGATGCTAGCGGGAGCGGAAATACGCAGTATTTT
TRBV28	.	TRBD1	TRBJ2-5	CASSLTGQAETQYF	TGTGCCAGCAGTCTAACGGGACAGGCAGAGACCCAGTACTTC
TRBV5-1	.	.	TRBJ1-2	CASSLANPTGIRGYTF	TGCGCCAGCAGCTTGGCGAACCCGACGGGGATTAGGGGCTACACCTTC
TRBV28	few	.	TRBJ1-1	CASSATTGIIEAFF	TGTGCCAGCAGTGCTACTACAGGGATTATTGAAGCTTTCTTT
TRBV7-9	.	TRBD1	TRBJ2-3	CASSQQGAGTDTQYF	TGTGCCAGCAGCCAGCAGGGGGCTGGTACAGATACGCAGTATTTT
TRBV19	.	.	TRBJ1-2	CASSIRYQDYGYTF	TGTGCCAGTAGTATAAGGTACCAGGACTATGGCTACACCTTC
TRBV5-8	.	TRBD1	TRBJ1-2	CASSSNGQDVYYGYTF	TGTGCCAGCAGCTCCAACGGACAGGATGTATACTATGGCTACACCTTC
TRBV6-1	.	.	TRBJ2-7	CASSERAVQGPGEQYF	TGTGCCAGCAGTGAAAGGGCCGTTCAGGGGCCGGGTGAGCAGTACTTC
TRBV5-4	.	.	TRBJ2-2	CASSPVAGQGSTGELFF	TGTGCCAGCAGCCCGGTAGCGGGACAGGGTTCCACCGGGGAGCTGTTTTTT
TRBV18	once	.	TRBJ1-1	CASSPSMMQKNTEAFF	TGTGCCAGCTCACCATCAATGATGCAGAAAAATACTGAAGCTTTCTTT
TRBV6-1	.	.	TRBJ1-2	CASSLDSNLGYTF	TGTGCCAGCAGCCTGGACAGCAATTTAGGCTACACCTTC
TRBV5-1	once	.	TRBJ2-2	CASSFGGEELFF	TGCGCCAGCAGCTTTGGCGGCGAGGAGCTGTTTTTT
TRBV6-1	.	.	TRBJ1-2	CASSESRTPYGYTF	TGTGCCAGCAGTGAGTCGAGGACACCCTATGGCTACACCTTC
TRBV29-1	.	.	TRBJ2-1	CSVWTRQINEQFF	TGCAGCGTTTGGACGAGACAGATTAATGAGCAGTTCTTC
TRBV9	.	.	TRBJ1-2	CASSVQGDYGYTF	TGTGCCAGCAGCGTCCAAGGAGACTATGGCTACACCTTC
TRBV15	.	.	TRBJ2-4	CATSRDRQGINIQYF	TGTGCCACCAGCAGAGATAGGCAGGGTATAAACATTCAGTACTTC
TRBV28	.	.	TRBJ2-7	CARIRTQGLLYEQYF	TGTGCCAGGATCCGAACGCAGGGGTTGCTCTACGAGCAGTACTTC
TRBV6-6	.	.	TRBJ2-7	CASSLGSPLTYEQYF	TGTGCCAGCAGTCTAGGGAGTCCGCTTACCTACGAGCAGTACTTC
TRBV10-3	.	.	TRBJ1-5	CAISEDGEYQPQHF	TGTGCCATCAGCGAGGACGGGGAATATCAGCCCCAGCATTTT
TRBV19	.	.	TRBJ1-3	CASSIRRPSGNTIYF	TGTGCCAGTAGTATTCGGAGACCCTCTGGAAACACCATATATTTT
TRBV28	.	.	TRBJ2-1	CASSLVGARNEQFF	TGTGCCAGCAGTTTAGTGGGGGCGAGGAATGAGCAGTTCTTC
TRBV30	few	TRBD1	TRBJ1-5	CAFRDRGEQPQHF	TGTGCCTTCCGGGACAGGGGGGAGCAGCCCCAGCATTTT
TRBV28	.	TRBD2	TRBJ2-7	CASSPLGLAVSYEQYF	TGTGCCAGCAGTCCCCTGGGACTAGCGGTATCCTACGAGCAGTACTTC
TRBV7-3	.	.	TRBJ1-1	CASSQGGGKQRAAFF	TGTGCCAGCAGCCAAGGCGGCGGAAAACAGCGAGCAGCTTTCTTT
TRBV2	.	TRBD1	TRBJ1-2	CASTGTGVNYGYTF	TGTGCCAGCACCGGGACAGGGGTAAACTATGGCTACACCTTC
TRBV7-2	.	.	TRBJ2-5	CASSLVAWAKTQYF	TGTGCCAGCAGCTTAGTTGCGTGGGCGAAGACCCAGTACTTC
TRBV5-1	.	.	TRBJ1-2	CASSLGGDRPGYTF	TGCGCCAGCAGCTTGGGGGGCGACCGGCCCGGCTACACCTTC
TRBV10-3	.	TRBD1	TRBJ2-1	CAITNVRTGSATYYNEQFF	TGTGCCATCACCAACGTACGGACAGGGTCGGCTACTTACTACAATGAGCAGTTCTTC
TRBV18	.	.	TRBJ1-1	CASSPGGEAFF	TGTGCCAGCTCACCAGGTGGTGAAGCTTTCTTT
TRBV7-3	.	.	TRBJ1-3	CASSLGNSGNTIYF	TGTGCCAGCAGCCTCGGAAACTCTGGAAACACCATATATTTT
TRBV11-2	.	.	TRBJ2-5	CASSFRPRETQYF	TGTGCCAGCAGCTTCCGTCCGAGGGAGACCCAGTACTTC
TRBV11-3	few	TRBD2	TRBJ2-2	CASSLAGGNTGELFF	TGTGCCAGCAGCTTAGCGGGAGGGAACACCGGGGAGCTGTTTTTT
TRBV6-5	.	TRBD1	TRBJ2-7	CASSYFGQGEQYF	TGTGCCAGCAGTTACTTCGGACAGGGAGAGCAGTACTTC
TRBV29-1	.	.	TRBJ2-5	CSVEEGAGETQYF	TGCAGCGTTGAAGAAGGGGCAGGGGAGACCCAGTACTTC
TRBV28	.	.	TRBJ1-1	CASSLPQGKAFF	TGTGCCAGCAGTTTACCTCAGGGGAAAGCTTTCTTT
TRBV7-2	.	.	TRBJ1-1	CASSPYPGANTEAFF	TGTGCCAGCAGCCCATACCCTGGAGCGAACACTGAAGCTTTCTTT
TRBV14	.	.	TRBJ2-1	CASSQFTVYNEQFF	TGTGCCAGCAGCCAGTTCACGGTGTACAATGAGCAGTTCTTC
TRBV28	.	TRBD2	TRBJ2-7	CASSWAGTSGFYEQYF	TGTGCCAGCAGTTGGGCCGGGACTAGCGGGTTCTACGAGCAGTACTTC
TRBV7-8	.	.	TRBJ2-5	CASSLGLKETQYF	TGTGCCAGCAGCCTTGGACTGAAAGAGACCCAGTACTTC
TRBV9	few	.	TRBJ1-1	CASSPTWITEAFF	TGTGCCAGCAGCCCCACTTGGATAACTGAAGCTTTCTTT
TRBV6-5	.	.	TRBJ1-5	CASSYRGGGGNQPQHF	TGTGCCAGCAGTTACAGGGGGGGAGGGGGAAATCAGCCCCAGCATTTT
TRBV6-5	.	.	TRBJ1-1	CASSYSGDWNTEAFF	TGTGCCAGCAGTTACTCAGGGGATTGGAACACTGAAGCTTTCTTT
TRBV5-1	.	.	TRBJ2-7	CASSSGTSRASYEQYF	TGCGCCAGCAGCTCGGGGACCTCCCGAGCCTCCTACGAGCAGTACTTC
TRBV19	.	.	TRBJ2-7	CASRGQTRSSSEQYF	TGTGCCAGTAGAGGACAGACTAGGAGTTCCTCCGAGCAGTACTTC
TRBV5-1	.	TRBD2	TRBJ2-3	CASGASGTSTDTQYF	TGCGCCAGCGGGGCTAGCGGTACTAGCACAGATACGCAGTATTTT